Sequencing of this TCR beta chain was carried out in a study of T cells in Graves' hyperthyroidism and ophthalmopathy. TCR beta CDR3 regions were amplified from RNA transcripts. TCR CDR3 regions were first amplified by RT-PCR with HTBI primers. MiXCR, run by TCRdb on the multiplex PCR reads, gives a single entry per CDR3 protein. This sample yields hundreds of thousands of distinct CDR3 sequences, of which around 14% are seen a single time; approximately 30% belongs to the top ten. This clonotype was picked up many times. Sequenced material: blood. The TCR originated in a woman younger than 30 with Graves' hyperthyroidism that later progressed to Graves' ophthalmopathy.

CDR3 in DNA: TGTGCCAGCAGCCTCCGACAGGGCTCCACTGAAGCTTTCTTT. This gives the protein CASSLRQGSTEAFF. This chain connects TRBV3-1 to TRBJ1-1, with 7 bases lining up with TRBD1. The CDR3 contains 14 residues. The V and J ends lost 4 bases and 4 bases, in that order; junction bases with no gene match: 6. Germline V gene data show CDR1 as LGHDT and CDR2 as YNNKEL (reference sequence).